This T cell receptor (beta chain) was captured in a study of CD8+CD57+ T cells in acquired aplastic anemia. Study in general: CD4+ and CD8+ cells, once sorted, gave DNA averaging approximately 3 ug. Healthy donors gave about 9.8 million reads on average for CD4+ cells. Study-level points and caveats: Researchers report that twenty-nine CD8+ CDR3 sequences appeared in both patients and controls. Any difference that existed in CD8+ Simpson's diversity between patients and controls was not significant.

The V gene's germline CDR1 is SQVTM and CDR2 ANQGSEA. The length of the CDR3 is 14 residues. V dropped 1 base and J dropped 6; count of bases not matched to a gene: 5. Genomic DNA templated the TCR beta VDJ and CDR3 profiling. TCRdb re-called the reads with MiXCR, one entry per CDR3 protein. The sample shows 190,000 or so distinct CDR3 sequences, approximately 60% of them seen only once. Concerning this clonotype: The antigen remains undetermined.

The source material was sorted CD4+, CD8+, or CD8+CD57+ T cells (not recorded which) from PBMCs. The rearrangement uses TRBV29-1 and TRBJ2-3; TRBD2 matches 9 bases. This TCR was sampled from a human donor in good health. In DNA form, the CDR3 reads TGCAGCGTTGAAGGGCGGGAGGGCCTGGATACGCAGTATTTT. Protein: CSVEGREGLDTQYF.